This TCR beta chain was recovered during a study of blood T cell repertoires in COVID-19. Turning to the study itself: COVID-19 samples from acute and convalescent phases originated in the United States, Italy and Spain. T cells, B-cell-depleted T cells, or PBMCs provided the cDNA or gDNA that served as material.

Participant ages covered roughly 18 to 89 years across 25 or so US areas. The table came from immunoSEQ multiplex PCR; TCRdb's copy has only in-frame clones and leaves some out. This sample has around 150,000 clones, with over 75% found just once. V shed 2 bases and J 14 bases; nucleotides not matched to a gene: 6. Per germline, CDR1 SGHKS and CDR2 YYEKEE (reference sequence). The CDR3 loop spans 11 amino acids. The clonotype was recovered from a woman in her 50s who had recovered from COVID-19. The sample taken for sequencing was PBMCs or T cells enriched from blood (not recorded which). The rearrangement uses TRBV5-5 and TRBJ1-2, with 7 bases identical to TRBD1. CDR3 loop: CASSFLGGLTF. The CDR3 DNA follows: TGTGCCAGCAGCTTTTTAGGGGGCCTAACCTTC.